This TCR beta chain originates from a study of Graves' ophthalmopathy and Graves' hyperthyroidism. The V gene's germline CDR1 is LGHNA and CDR2 YSLEER. The V end lost 0 bases, the J end lost 7 bases, and 19 bases lay between the germline ends. The CDR3 loop spans 17 amino acids. Scientists amplified the TCR beta CDR3 regions from RNA transcripts. First-round RT-PCR used HTBI primers; second-round multiplex PCR followed. TCRdb used MiXCR to reprocess the multiplex PCR reads, holding one entry per CDR3 protein. The data contain over a million distinct CDR3 sequences, about two fifths of them seen just once; the ten biggest clones take up around 10%. This clonotype appeared many times.

The V call is TRBV4-3, the J call TRBJ1-5, with TRBD1 as a possible D gene (5 bases). This TCR came from an adult man with Graves' hyperthyroidism. Sequencing input: peripheral blood or thyroid tissue (not recorded which). This chain's CDR3 is CASSQDPVWDPKQPQHF. Written as DNA, the CDR3 is TGCGCCAGCAGCCAAGACCCAGTCTGGGACCCTAAACAGCCCCAGCATTTT.